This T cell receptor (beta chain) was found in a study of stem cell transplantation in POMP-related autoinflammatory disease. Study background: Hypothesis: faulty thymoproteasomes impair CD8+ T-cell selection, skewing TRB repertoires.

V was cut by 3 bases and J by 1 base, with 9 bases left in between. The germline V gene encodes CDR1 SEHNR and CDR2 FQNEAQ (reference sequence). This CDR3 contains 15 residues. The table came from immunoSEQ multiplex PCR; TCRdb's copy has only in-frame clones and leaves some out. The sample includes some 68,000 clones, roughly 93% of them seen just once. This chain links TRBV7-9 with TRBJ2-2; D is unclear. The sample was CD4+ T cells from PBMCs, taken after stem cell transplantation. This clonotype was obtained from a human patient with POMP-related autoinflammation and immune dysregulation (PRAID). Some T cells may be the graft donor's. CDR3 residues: CASSFLYRNTGELFF. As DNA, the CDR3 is TGTGCCAGCAGCTTTCTGTACAGGAACACCGGGGAGCTGTTTTTT.